These 8 T cell receptor beta chains originate from one sample sequenced in a study of radiotherapy plus CTLA-4 blockade in lung cancer. The data were produced by immunoSEQ multiplex PCR, yet TCRdb's version contains in-frame clones alone and is incomplete. The data show 50,000 to 70,000 clones, 70% to 85% seen once. Sequencing was performed on peripheral blood, taken from a patient treated with radiotherapy plus ipilimumab. The receptors were gathered from a human donor with non-small cell lung cancer whose response to radiotherapy plus ipilimumab could not be evaluated.

This clone has just a few counts. This chain joins TRBV6-5 and TRBJ2-7, with D possibly matching TRBD2 (7 bases). The V gene lost 5 bases and the J gene lost 0 bases, with 14 bases spanning the gap. In germline, CDR1 is MNHEY, CDR2 SVGAGI. This CDR3 comprises 15 residues. The CDR3: CASSTGLAASYEQYF. The CDR3 DNA reads TGTGCCAGCAGTACAGGGCTAGCGGCCTCCTACGAGCAGTACTTC.

This rearrangement joins TRBV6-4 to TRBJ2-5, with D unclear. The DNA end favors TRBJ2-7, so the J call may be wrong. Germline V lookup: CDR1 MRHNA, CDR2 SNTAGT. CDR3 size: 12 residues. The chain's CDR3 is CASSDSTYEQYF. In nucleotides, the CDR3 is TGTGCCAGCAGTGACTCGACTTACGAGCAGTACTTC.

V gene TRBV11-2 combines with J gene TRBJ1-5; D gene unclear. CDR3 length equals 15 residues. Trimming cost V 1 base and J 7 bases, with 14 bases left between them. CDR1 and CDR2 (germline): SGHAT, FQNNGV. This CDR3 is CASSLGGGLRQPQHF. CDR3 in DNA: TGTGCCAGCAGCTTAGGGGGAGGGCTGAGGCAGCCCCAGCATTTT. The whole variable domain, remainder taken from reference TRBV11-2 and TRBJ1-5, is EAGVAQSPRYKIIEKRQSVAFWCNPISGHATLYWYQQILGQGPKLLIQFQNNGVVDDSQLPKDRFSAERLKGVDSTLKIQPAKLEDSAVYLCASSLGGGLRQPQHFGDGTRLSIL.

The CDR3 reads CASSYSRGTANYGYTF. The DNA of the CDR3 is TGTGCCAGCAGTTACTCCAGGGGCACAGCTAACTATGGCTACACCTTC. The rearrangement uses TRBV6-6 and TRBJ1-2, with D possibly matching TRBD1 (6 bases). This CDR3 has 16 amino acids. Deletions cut 0 bases from V and 0 bases from J, with 11 bases between. Germline loops: CDR1 MNHNY, CDR2 SVGAGI (reference sequence).

The chain employs TRBV4-1 and TRBJ2-7, with D tentatively TRBD2 (6 bases). The CDR3 covers 16 residues. Deletions cut 1 base from V and 4 bases from J, with 17 bases between. CDR1 is MGHRA, CDR2 YSYEKL, per germline. CDR3 sequence (DNA): TGCGCCAGCAGCCAAGTGTCTAGGACTACCGGGTACGAGCAGTACTTC. This gives the protein CASSQVSRTTGYEQYF.

This rearrangement joins TRBV7-9 to TRBJ2-7; possible D gene TRBD1, 5 bases. Trimming shortened V by 2 bases and J by 3 bases, and 14 bases separated the two germline ends. The CDR3 consists of 15 residues. Germline-derived CDR1 and CDR2 are SEHNR and FQNEAQ (reference sequence). The CDR3: CASSLSTGLDYEQYF. CDR3 coding DNA: TGTGCCAGCAGCTTAAGTACAGGCCTCGACTACGAGCAGTACTTC.

The V call is TRBV27, the J call TRBJ1-1; possible D gene TRBD1, 5 bases. Germline V gene sequence: CDR1 MNHEY, CDR2 SMNVEV (reference sequence). The length of the CDR3 is 13 residues. Deletions cut 8 bases from V and 5 bases from J, with 15 bases between. DNA for the CDR3: TGTGCCAGCGGCCGGCAGGGTAGGACTGAAGCTTTCTTT. This codes for CASGRQGRTEAFF.

The chain links TRBV30 to TRBJ2-1; D remains ambiguous. CDR3 size: 15 residues. Trimming left V 1 base short and J 0 bases short, with 10 bases between. Looked up from germline, CDR1 is GTSNPN and CDR2 is SVGIG (reference sequence). The CDR3 DNA reads as TGTGCCTGGAGTGGACGGCCTAGCTCCTACAATGAGCAGTTCTTC. This translates into CAWSGRPSSYNEQFF.